This T cell receptor beta chain emerged from a study of neoadjuvant anti-PD-1 for oral cavity cancer. The time point is: after neoadjuvant nivolumab, at surgical resection. Measured with immunoSEQ multiplex PCR; TCRdb has only the in-frame clones, and not every one. The sample holds tens of thousands of clones, about 88% seen once. The origin of this receptor is a person aged 35 to 85 with oral cavity squamous cell carcinoma. The material was PBMCs, obtained after nivolumab (anti-PD-1) treatment.

The DNA for the CDR3 is TGTGCCACCAGCAGAGGGGACAGCAATCAGCCCCAGCATTTT. As protein: CATSRGDSNQPQHF. The J gene is TRBJ1-5, the V gene TRBV15; TRBD1 is a possible D gene (5 bases). The V and J ends lost 1 base and 1 base respectively, with 5 bases between them. CDR1 is LNHNV and CDR2 is YYDKDF in the germline V gene (reference sequence). This CDR3 has 14 residues.